This T cell receptor beta chain was found in a study of blood T cell repertoires in COVID-19. Across the study: Researchers got acute and convalescent COVID-19 samples from the United States, Italy and Spain. The analysed material was cDNA or gDNA that came from T cells, B-cell-depleted T cells, or PBMCs.

TCRdb's copy holds only in-frame clones and misses some; the assay was immunoSEQ multiplex PCR. This table has about 140,000 clones, 77% appearing once. CDR1 is SNHLY, CDR2 FYNNEI, per germline. The ends were cut back, 5 bases at V and 7 bases at J, with 17 bases in the middle. The CDR3 is 15 residues long. The TCR sequence derives from a woman in her fifties or sixties with active or convalescent COVID-19. Material for sequencing was peripheral blood. The chain carries TRBV2 and TRBJ1-4, with D perhaps matching TRBD1 (5 bases). The CDR3 protein is CASSYDSRASEKLFF. CDR3 bases: TGTGCCAGCAGTTACGATTCCAGGGCAAGTGAAAAACTGTTTTTT.